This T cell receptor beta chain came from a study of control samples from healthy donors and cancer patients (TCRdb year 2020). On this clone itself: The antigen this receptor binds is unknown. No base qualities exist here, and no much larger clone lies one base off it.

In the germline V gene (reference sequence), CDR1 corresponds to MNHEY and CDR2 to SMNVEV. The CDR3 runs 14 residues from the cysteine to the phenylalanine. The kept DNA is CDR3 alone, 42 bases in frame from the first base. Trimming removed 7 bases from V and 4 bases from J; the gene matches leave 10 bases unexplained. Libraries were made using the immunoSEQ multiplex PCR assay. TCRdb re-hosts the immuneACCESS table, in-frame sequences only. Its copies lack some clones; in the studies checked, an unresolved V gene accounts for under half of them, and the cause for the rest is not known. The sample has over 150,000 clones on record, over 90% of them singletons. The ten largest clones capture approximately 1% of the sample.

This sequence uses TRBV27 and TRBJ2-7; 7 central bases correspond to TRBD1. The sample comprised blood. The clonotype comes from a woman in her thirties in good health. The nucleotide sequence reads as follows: TGTGCCAGCAACGCCGGGACAGCTTTATACGAGCAGTACTTC. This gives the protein CASNAGTALYEQYF.